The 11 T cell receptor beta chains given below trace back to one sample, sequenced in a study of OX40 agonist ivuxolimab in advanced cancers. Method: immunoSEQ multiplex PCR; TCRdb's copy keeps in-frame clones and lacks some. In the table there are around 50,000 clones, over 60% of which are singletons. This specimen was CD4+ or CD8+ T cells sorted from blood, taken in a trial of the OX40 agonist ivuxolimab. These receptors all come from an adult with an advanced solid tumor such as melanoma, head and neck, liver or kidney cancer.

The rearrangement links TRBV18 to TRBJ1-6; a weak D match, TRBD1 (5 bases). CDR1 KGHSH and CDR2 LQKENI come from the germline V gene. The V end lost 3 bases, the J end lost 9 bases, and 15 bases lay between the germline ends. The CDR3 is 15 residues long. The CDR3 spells CASSPNRSSGSPLHF. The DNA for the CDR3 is TGTGCCAGCTCACCCAACAGGTCGTCGGGTTCACCCCTCCACTTT.

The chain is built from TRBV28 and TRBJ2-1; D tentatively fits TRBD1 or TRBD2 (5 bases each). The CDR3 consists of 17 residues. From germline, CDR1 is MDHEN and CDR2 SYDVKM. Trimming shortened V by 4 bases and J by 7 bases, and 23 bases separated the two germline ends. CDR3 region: CASSSNPWDREWNEQFF. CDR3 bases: TGTGCCAGCAGTTCCAACCCCTGGGACCGGGAATGGAATGAGCAGTTCTTC.

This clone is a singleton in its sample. The CDR3 is CAISPLNDQPQHF. The DNA of the CDR3 is TGTGCCATCAGCCCCTTGAACGATCAGCCCCAGCATTTT. This rearrangement joins TRBV10-3 to TRBJ1-5; D not resolved. CDR1 is ENHRY and CDR2 is SYGVKD in the germline V gene. Trimming stripped 6 bases from V and 5 bases from J, with 11 bases between. There are 13 residues in the CDR3.

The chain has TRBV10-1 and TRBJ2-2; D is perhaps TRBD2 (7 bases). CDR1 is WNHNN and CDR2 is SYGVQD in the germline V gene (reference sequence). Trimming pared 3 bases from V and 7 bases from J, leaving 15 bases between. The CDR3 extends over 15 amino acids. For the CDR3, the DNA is TGCGCCAGCAGTGACGGGGGGCTAGGGGACGGGGAGCTGTTTTTT. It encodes CASSDGGLGDGELFF.

The CDR3 here is CASSYSPTVHSEGYTF. CDR3 sequence (DNA): TGTGCCAGCAGTTACTCCCCGACAGTCCACTCTGAGGGCTACACCTTC. This chain links TRBV6-5 with TRBJ1-2, with D possibly being TRBD1 (5 bases). From germline, CDR1 is MNHEY and CDR2 SVGAGI. V lost 0 bases to trimming and J lost 8 bases, with 19 bases between them. CDR3 length equals 16 residues.

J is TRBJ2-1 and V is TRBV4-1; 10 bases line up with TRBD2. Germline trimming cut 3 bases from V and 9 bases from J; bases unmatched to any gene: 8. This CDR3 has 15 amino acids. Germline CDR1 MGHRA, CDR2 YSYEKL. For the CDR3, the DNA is TGCGCCAGCAGCCACAGACTAGCGGGTGAGAGTGAGCAGTTCTTC. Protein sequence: CASSHRLAGESEQFF.

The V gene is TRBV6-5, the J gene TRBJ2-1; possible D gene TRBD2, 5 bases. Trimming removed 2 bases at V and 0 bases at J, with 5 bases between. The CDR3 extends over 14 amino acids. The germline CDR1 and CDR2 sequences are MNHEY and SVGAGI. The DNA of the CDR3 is TGTGCCAGCAGTTACGGGAGCTCCTACAATGAGCAGTTCTTC. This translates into CASSYGSSYNEQFF.

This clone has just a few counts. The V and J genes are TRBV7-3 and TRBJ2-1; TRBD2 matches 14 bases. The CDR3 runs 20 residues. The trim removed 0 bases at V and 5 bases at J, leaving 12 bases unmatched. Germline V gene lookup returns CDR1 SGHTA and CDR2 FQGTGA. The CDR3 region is CASSLTPTGGTSGSNNEQFF. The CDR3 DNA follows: TGTGCCAGCAGCTTAACGCCCACAGGGGGGACTAGCGGGAGTAACAATGAGCAGTTCTTC.

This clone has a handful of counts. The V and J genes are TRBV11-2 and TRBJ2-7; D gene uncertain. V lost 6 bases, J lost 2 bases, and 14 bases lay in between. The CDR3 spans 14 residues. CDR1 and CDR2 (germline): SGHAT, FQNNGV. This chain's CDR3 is CASSRYLEAYEQYF. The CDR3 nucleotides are TGTGCCAGCAGTCGGTACCTAGAGGCCTACGAGCAGTACTTC.

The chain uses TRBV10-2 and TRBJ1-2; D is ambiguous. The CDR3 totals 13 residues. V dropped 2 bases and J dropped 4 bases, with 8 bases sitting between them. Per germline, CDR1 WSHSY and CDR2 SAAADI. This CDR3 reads CASSEAGSYGYTF. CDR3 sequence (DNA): TGCGCCAGCAGTGAGGCGGGGAGCTATGGCTACACCTTC.

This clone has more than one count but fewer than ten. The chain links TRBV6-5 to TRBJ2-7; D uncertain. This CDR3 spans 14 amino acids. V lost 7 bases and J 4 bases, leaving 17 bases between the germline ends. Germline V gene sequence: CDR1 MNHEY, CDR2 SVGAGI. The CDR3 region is CASMRSGYRYEQYF. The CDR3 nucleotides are TGTGCCAGCATGAGGTCAGGTTATAGGTACGAGCAGTACTTC.